This T cell receptor beta chain was obtained from a study of blood T cell repertoires in COVID-19. For the study at large: T cells, B-cell-depleted T cells, or PBMCs supplied cDNA or gDNA.

The CDR3 loop spans 16 amino acids. Germline CDR1 reads LGHDT; CDR2 reads YNNKEL (reference sequence). Trimming took 2 bases from V and 1 from J; bases not matched to a gene: 6. Original processing methods: Scientists estimated how many nucleated cells there were by amplifying reference gene primers. Sequencing used immunoSEQ multiplex PCR; TCRdb keeps in-frame clones, though not all of them. The DNA was the basis for D and trimming; V, J and clone size are from that table. This sample has 260,000 or so clones; about 83% occur once, and the top ten carry approximately 5.4%. V is TRBV3-1 (or the pseudogene TRBV3-2) and J is TRBJ2-5; 8 bases align to TRBD1. This TCR derives from a man at least 80 years old with acute or convalescent COVID-19. Sequencing was performed on peripheral blood. DNA of the CDR3: TGTGCCAGCAGCCAAAGAGGACAGGGCATCCAAGAGACCCAGTACTTC. Its protein is CASSQRGQGIQETQYF.